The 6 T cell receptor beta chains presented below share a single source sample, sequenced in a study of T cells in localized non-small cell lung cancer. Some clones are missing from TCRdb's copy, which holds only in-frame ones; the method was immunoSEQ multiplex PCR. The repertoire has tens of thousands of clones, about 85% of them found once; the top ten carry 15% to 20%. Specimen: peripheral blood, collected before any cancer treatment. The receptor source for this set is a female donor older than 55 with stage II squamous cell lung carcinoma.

CDR3 residues: CASSWTSGLPETQYF. CDR3 in DNA: TGTGCCAGCAGCTGGACTAGCGGGCTTCCAGAGACCCAGTACTTC. The chain employs TRBV7-9 and TRBJ2-5, with 11 nucleotides matching TRBD2. The length of the CDR3 is 15 residues. V was pared by 4 bases and J by 4 bases, with 5 bases of the junction left unmatched. Looked up from germline, CDR1 is SEHNR and CDR2 is FQNEAQ (reference sequence).

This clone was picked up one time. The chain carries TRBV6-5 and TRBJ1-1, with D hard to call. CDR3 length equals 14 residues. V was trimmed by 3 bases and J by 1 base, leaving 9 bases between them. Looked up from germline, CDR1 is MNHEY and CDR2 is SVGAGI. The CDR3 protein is CASSYGQPNTEAFF. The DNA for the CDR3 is TGTGCCAGCAGTTATGGGCAGCCGAACACTGAAGCTTTCTTT.

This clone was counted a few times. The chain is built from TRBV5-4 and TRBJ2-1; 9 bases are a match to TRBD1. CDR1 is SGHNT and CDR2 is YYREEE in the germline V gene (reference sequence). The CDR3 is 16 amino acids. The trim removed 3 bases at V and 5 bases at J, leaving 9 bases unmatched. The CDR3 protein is CASSWPGTGLNNEQFF. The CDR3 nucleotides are TGTGCCAGCAGCTGGCCCGGGACAGGGCTTAACAATGAGCAGTTCTTC.

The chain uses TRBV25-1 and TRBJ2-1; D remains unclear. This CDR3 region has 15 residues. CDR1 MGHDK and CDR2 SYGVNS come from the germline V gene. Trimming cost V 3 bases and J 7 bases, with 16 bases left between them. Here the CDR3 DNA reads TGTGCCAGCAGTGATGTCCGGACGTCTAGTAATGAGCAGTTCTTC. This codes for CASSDVRTSSNEQFF.

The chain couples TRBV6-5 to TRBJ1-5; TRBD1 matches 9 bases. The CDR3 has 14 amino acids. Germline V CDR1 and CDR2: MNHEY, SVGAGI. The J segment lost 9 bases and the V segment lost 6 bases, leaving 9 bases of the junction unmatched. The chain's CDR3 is CASRETGGYLPQHF. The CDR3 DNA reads TGTGCCAGCAGGGAGACAGGGGGATATTTGCCCCAGCATTTT.

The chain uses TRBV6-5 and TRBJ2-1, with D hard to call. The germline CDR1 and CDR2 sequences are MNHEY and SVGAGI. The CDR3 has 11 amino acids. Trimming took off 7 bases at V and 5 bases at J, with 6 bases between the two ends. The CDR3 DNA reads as TGTGCCAGCAATTTCAACAATGAGCAGTTCTTC. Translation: CASNFNNEQFF.